This entry concerns a single T cell receptor beta chain. The data were obtained in a study of blood T cell repertoires in COVID-19. Study background: The samples span acute and convalescent COVID-19 from the United States, Italy and Spain. Nucleic acid was either cDNA or gDNA, and it came from T cells, B-cell-depleted T cells, or PBMCs.

The authors' processing: Using reference gene primer amplification, nucleated cell counts were estimated. Assay: immunoSEQ multiplex PCR; the TCRdb copy retains only in-frame clones and omits some. That table is the source of V, J and clone size, and D and trimming were worked out from the DNA. The repertoire holds hundreds of thousands of clones, more than 70% seen once, with 1.4% in the top ten. The sample was PBMCs or T cells enriched from blood (not recorded which). The origin of this receptor is a woman younger than 35 who had been exposed to COVID-19.

CDR3 in amino acids: CASSPTGSNGELFF. The CDR3 DNA reads as TGTGCCAGCTCACCCACCGGGAGTAACGGGGAGCTGTTTTTT. The chain employs TRBV18 and TRBJ2-2; D is possibly TRBD2 (6 bases). Trimming cost V 3 bases and J 7 bases, with 12 bases left between them. Germline V CDR1 and CDR2: KGHSH, LQKENI. The CDR3 loop spans 14 amino acids.